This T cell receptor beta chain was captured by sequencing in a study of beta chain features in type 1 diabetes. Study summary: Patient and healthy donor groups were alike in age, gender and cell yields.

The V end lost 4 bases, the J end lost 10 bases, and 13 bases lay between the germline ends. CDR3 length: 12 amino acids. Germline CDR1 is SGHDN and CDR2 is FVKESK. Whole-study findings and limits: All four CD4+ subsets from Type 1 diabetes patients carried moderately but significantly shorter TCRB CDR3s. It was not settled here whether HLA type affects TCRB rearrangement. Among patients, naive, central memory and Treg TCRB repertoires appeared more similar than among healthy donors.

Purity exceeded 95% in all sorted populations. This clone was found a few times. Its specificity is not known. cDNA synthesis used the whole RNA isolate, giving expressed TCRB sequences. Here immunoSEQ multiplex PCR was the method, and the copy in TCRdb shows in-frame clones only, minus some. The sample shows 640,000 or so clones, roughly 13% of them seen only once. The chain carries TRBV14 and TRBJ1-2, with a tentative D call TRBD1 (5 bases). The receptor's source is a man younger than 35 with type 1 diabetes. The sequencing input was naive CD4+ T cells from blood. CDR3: CASSRTRADYTF. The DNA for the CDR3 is TGTGCCAGCAGCCGGACACGGGCGGACTACACCTTC.